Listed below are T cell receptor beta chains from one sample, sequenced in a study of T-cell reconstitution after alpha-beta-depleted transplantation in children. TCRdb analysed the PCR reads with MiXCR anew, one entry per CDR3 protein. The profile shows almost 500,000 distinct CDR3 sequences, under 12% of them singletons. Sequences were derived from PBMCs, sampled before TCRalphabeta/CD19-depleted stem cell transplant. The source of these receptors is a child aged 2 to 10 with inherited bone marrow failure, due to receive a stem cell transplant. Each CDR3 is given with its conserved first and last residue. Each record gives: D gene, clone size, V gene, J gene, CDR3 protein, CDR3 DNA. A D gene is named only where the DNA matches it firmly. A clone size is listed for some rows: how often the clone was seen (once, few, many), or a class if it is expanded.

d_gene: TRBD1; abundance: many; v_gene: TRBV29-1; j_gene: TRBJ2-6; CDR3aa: CSVTPGTGTGANVLTF; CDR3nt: TGCAGCGTTACCCCCGGGACAGGGACTGGGGCCAACGTCCTGACTTTC
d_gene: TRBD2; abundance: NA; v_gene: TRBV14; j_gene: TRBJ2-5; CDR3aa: CASSQGMGLVEETQYF; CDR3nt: TGTGCCAGCAGCCAAGGGATGGGACTAGTCGAAGAGACCCAGTACTTC
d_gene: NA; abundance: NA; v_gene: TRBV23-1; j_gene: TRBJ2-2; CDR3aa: CASDRVLFNTGELFF; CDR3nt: TGCGCCAGCGACCGGGTCCTCTTTAACACCGGGGAGCTGTTTTTT
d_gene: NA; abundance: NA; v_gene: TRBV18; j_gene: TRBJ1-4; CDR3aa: CASSPLDTEPWNEKLFF; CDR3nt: TGTGCCAGCTCACCCCTGGATACAGAACCCTGGAATGAAAAACTGTTTTTT
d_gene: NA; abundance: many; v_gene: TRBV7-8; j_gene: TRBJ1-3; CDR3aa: CASGGSGNTIYF; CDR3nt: TGTGCCAGCGGGGGTTCTGGAAACACCATATATTTT
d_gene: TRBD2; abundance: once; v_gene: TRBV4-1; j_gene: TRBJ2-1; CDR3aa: CASSQEGYGWREAYNEQFF; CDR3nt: TGCGCCAGCAGCCAAGAAGGTTACGGGTGGCGGGAGGCCTACAATGAGCAGTTCTTC
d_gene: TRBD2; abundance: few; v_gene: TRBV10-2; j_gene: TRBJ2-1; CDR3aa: CASWTSGLYNEQFF; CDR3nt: TGCGCCAGTTGGACTAGCGGACTCTACAATGAGCAGTTCTTC
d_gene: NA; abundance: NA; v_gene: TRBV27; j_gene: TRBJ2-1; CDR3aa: CKSGRSERFF; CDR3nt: TGCAAGTCGGGGAGGAGTGAGCGGTTCTTC
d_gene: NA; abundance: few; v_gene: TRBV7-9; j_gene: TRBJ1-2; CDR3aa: CASPGGILDYGYTF; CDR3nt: TGTGCCAGCCCGGGGGGGATACTGGACTATGGCTACACCTTC
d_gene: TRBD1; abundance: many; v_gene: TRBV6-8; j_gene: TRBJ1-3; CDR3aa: CASSPDRAYPGNTIYF; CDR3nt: TGTGCCAGCAGCCCGGACAGGGCCTACCCTGGAAACACCATATATTTT